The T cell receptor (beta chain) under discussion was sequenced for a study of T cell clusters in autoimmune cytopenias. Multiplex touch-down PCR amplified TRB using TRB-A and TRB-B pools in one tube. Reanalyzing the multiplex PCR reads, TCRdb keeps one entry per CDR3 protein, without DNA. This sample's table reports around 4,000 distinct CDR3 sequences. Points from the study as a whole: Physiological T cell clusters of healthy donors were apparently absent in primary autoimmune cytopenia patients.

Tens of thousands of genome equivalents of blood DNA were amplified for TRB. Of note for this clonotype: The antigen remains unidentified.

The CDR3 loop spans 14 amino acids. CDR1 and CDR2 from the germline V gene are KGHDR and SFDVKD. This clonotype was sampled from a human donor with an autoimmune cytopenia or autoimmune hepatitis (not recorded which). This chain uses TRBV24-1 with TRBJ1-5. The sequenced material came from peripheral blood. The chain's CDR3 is CATSDAAAVQPQHF.